Listed here are 26 T cell receptor beta chains from one sample, sequenced in a study of vaccination and CD4 T cells after COVID-19 (dated by TCRdb to 2021 to 2024). Libraries were constructed by PCR. Sequencing was performed on an Illumina iSeq 100. DNA from cultured CD4+ T cells underwent TCR sequencing with the Oncomine TCR Beta short-read assay at the Johns Hopkins FTIC core. TCRdb passed the public sequencing reads through fastp at Q25 and MiXCR, retaining productive beta sequences. All rows with the same CDR3 protein become a single entry with the most common DNA and genes. This sample comprises more than 9,000 distinct CDR3 sequences, more than 35% of them detected only once. In total, the top ten clones hold 20% to 25% of the sample. The antigens these receptors bind are not known. The treatment or condition label for this specimen denotes: approximately 10-day PBMC culture with coronavirus spike peptide pools or control peptides (ViraFEST assay).

The specimen sequenced was cultured CD4+ T cells from blood. The source of these receptors is a human donor with COVID-19.

This clonotype has only a few counts. The chain recombines TRBV7-2 with TRBJ2-5; D is uncertain. V was trimmed by 1 base and J by 3 bases, leaving 6 bases between them. The germline V gene has CDR1 SGHTA and CDR2 FQGNSA. The CDR3 sequence is 13 residues long. CDR3 nucleotide sequence: TGTGCCAGCAGCTTAGGGACGGAAGAGACCCAGTACTTC. Its protein is CASSLGTEETQYF.

Worth noting for this clonotype: The junction and the germline gene differ at one end; a read error may be behind it. This chain uses TRBV7-3 with TRBJ2-3; 7 bases line up with TRBD2. The germline V gene encodes CDR1 SGHTA and CDR2 FQGTGA. The length of the CDR3 is 15 residues. The CDR3 bases are TGCGCCAGCAGCTACCGGGGGGAAAGCACAGATACGCAGTATTTT. Protein: CASSYRGESTDTQYF.

The chain carries TRBV12-3 or TRBV12-4 and TRBJ1-5; D is perhaps TRBD1 (5 bases). Deletions cut 3 bases from V and 2 bases from J, with 14 bases between. The CDR3 consists of 16 residues. The CDR3 loop reads CASSFRSGKGNQPQHF. The CDR3 DNA sequence: TGTGCCAGCAGTTTTAGGTCAGGGAAGGGCAATCAGCCCCAGCATTTT.

This clonotype has only a few counts. This sequence joins TRBV15 and TRBJ2-5; tentatively, D is TRBD1 (5 bases). Trimming shortened V by 2 bases and J by 7 bases, and 5 bases separated the two germline ends. The CDR3 is 11 residues long. CDR1 LNHNV and CDR2 YYDKDF come from the germline V gene (reference sequence). CDR3 bases: TGTGCCACCAGCAGAACAGGGACCCAGTACTTC. This translates into CATSRTGTQYF.

J is TRBJ2-3 and V is TRBV7-9; a weak D match, TRBD1 (6 bases). CDR1 SEHNR and CDR2 FQNEAQ come from the germline V gene (reference sequence). V dropped 2 bases and J dropped 1 base, with 10 bases sitting between them. The CDR3 spans 15 residues. The CDR3 sequence is CASSLSAGGTDTQYF. The CDR3 DNA reads TGTGCCAGCAGCTTATCGGCAGGGGGCACAGATACGCAGTATTTT.

This clonotype was seen only a few times. The chain is built from TRBV2 and TRBJ1-5, with D unresolved. CDR3 length: 16 residues. Trimming removed 7 bases at V and 2 bases at J, with 18 bases between. The germline gives CDR1 SNHLY, CDR2 FYNNEI. The CDR3 nucleotides are TGTGCCAGCACCTTAGGCCCGACTCCTGGCAATCAGCCCCAGCATTTT. This gives the protein CASTLGPTPGNQPQHF.

This clonotype showed up just once. V is TRBV5-6 and J is TRBJ1-2; D remains ambiguous. The length of the CDR3 is 13 residues. From germline, CDR1 is SGHDT and CDR2 YYEEEE. Trimming shortened V by 5 bases and J by 2 bases, and 10 bases separated the two germline ends. This chain's CDR3 is CASSLGENYGYTF. The DNA of the CDR3 is TGTGCCAGCAGTCTCGGGGAAAACTATGGCTACACCTTC.

This clonotype was observed a handful of times. V is TRBV29-1 and J is TRBJ1-5; D not resolved. Deletions cut 4 bases from V and 2 bases from J, with 6 bases between. The CDR3 spans 12 residues. CDR1 is SQVTM and CDR2 is ANQGSEA in the germline V gene. CDR3: CSVADGNQPQHF. CDR3 in DNA: TGCAGCGTTGCGGACGGCAATCAGCCCCAGCATTTT.

J is TRBJ2-5 and V is TRBV20-1; 11 bases fit TRBD2. Per the germline V gene, CDR1 is DFQATT and CDR2 is SNEGSKA (reference sequence). V lost 1 base, J lost 4 bases, and 11 bases stayed unmatched. This CDR3 is 17 amino acids long. The DNA of the CDR3 is TGCAGTGCTAGAGTAGCGGGGGGGCCTAAATCCAGAGAGACCCAGTACTTC. Protein sequence: CSARVAGGPKSRETQYF.

There are a few counts of this clonotype. The gene calls are TRBV7-2 and TRBJ1-2; D unresolved. V lost 6 bases and J lost 2, with 10 bases in between. There are 13 residues in the CDR3. CDR1 is SGHTA and CDR2 is FQGNSA in the germline V gene. The CDR3 here is CASSFTQNYGYTF. As DNA, the CDR3 is TGTGCCAGCAGTTTCACCCAAAACTATGGCTACACCTTC.

This clonotype was counted a few times. The rearrangement uses TRBV7-9 and TRBJ1-1; D may be TRBD1 (6 bases). The CDR3 length is 15 residues. Germline CDR1 reads SEHNR; CDR2 reads FQNEAQ (reference sequence). Trimming left V 5 bases short and J 3 bases short, with 16 bases between. DNA of the CDR3: TGTGCCAGCAGCCCGGGGGCAGGGTGGTACACTGAAGCTTTCTTT. Translating it yields CASSPGAGWYTEAFF.

This clonotype appeared once. As DNA, the CDR3 is TGCAGTGCTCCCGGGACGAAAAACTACGAGCAGTACTTC. Its protein product is CSAPGTKNYEQYF. The J gene is TRBJ2-7, the V gene TRBV20-1; D assignment may be TRBD1 or TRBD2 (5 bases each). Trimming removed 5 bases at V and 3 bases at J, with 14 bases between. This CDR3 comprises 13 residues. Germline V gene data show CDR1 as DFQATT and CDR2 as SNEGSKA (reference sequence).

Here the CDR3 reads CASSLYFWGSSYNEQFF. The DNA of the CDR3 is TGTGCCAGCAGTTTATATTTTTGGGGTTCGTCCTACAATGAGCAGTTCTTC. This rearrangement joins TRBV27 to TRBJ2-1; D remains unclear. The V gene lost 1 base and the J gene lost 1 base, with 14 bases spanning the gap. The CDR3 loop spans 17 amino acids. Germline V gene lookup returns CDR1 MNHEY and CDR2 SMNVEV (reference sequence).

V gene TRBV6-1 combines with J gene TRBJ1-5; D unclear. The CDR3 totals 17 residues. Deletions cut 2 bases from V and 1 base from J, with 15 bases between. Germline V gene data show CDR1 as MNHNS and CDR2 as SASEGT. Here the CDR3 reads CASSESSALRSNQPQHF. In nucleotides, the CDR3 is TGTGCCAGCAGTGAATCTAGTGCCCTCCGCAGCAATCAGCCCCAGCATTTT.

This clonotype has more than one count but fewer than ten. V gene TRBV11-3 combines with J gene TRBJ1-2; 7 bases agree with TRBD1. CDR3 length: 13 amino acids. V lost 6 bases to trimming and J lost 2 bases; unmatched junction nucleotides: 3. CDR1 is SGHNT, CDR2 YENEEA, per germline. This chain's CDR3 is CASSLGQNYGYTF. CDR3 DNA sequence: TGTGCCAGCAGTTTGGGACAGAACTATGGCTACACCTTC.

This clonotype was seen more than once but under ten times. The V call is TRBV7-2, the J call TRBJ1-2; the D gene is possibly TRBD1 (6 bases). The CDR3 is 14 amino acids. Germline V gives CDR1 SGHTA, CDR2 FQGNSA. Trimming cost V 5 bases and J 2 bases, with 12 bases left between them. For the CDR3, the DNA is TGTGCCAGCAGCCGACAGGCAATCAACTATGGCTACACCTTC. Translating gives CASSRQAINYGYTF.

Of note for this clonotype: This could be a read error, since a much larger clone is one nucleotide away. The rearrangement links TRBV6-1 to TRBJ1-3; tentative D call: TRBD1 (5 bases). Germline-derived CDR1 and CDR2 are MNHNS and SASEGT. This CDR3 is 17 amino acids long. The CDR3, as DNA: TGTCCCAGCAGATCTTCAGGGTTTGGTCTCTCTGGAAACACCATATATTTT. It translates to CPSRSSGFGLSGNTIYF.

CDR3: CSARVPGGGSYEQYF. For the CDR3, the DNA is TGCAGTGCTAGAGTACCTGGCGGGGGTTCTTACGAGCAGTACTTC. The chain combines TRBV20-1 with TRBJ2-7; 7 nucleotides line up with TRBD2. In germline, CDR1 is DFQATT, CDR2 SNEGSKA (reference sequence). J lost 4 bases, V lost 1 base, and 10 bases had no gene match. The CDR3 length is 15 residues.

The rearrangement links TRBV24-1 to TRBJ1-6; D is undetermined. Germline V CDR1 and CDR2: KGHDR, SFDVKD. This CDR3 has 12 amino acids. Trimming removed 6 bases at V and 14 bases at J, with 13 bases between. The DNA of the CDR3 is TGTGCCACCAGTAACCCTGAAGGGACCCTCCACTTT. Translated: CATSNPEGTLHF.

The gene calls are TRBV20-1 and TRBJ1-1, with no clear D. CDR3 length: 11 residues. V shed 8 bases and J shed 1 base, with 8 bases lying between them. Germline V gives CDR1 DFQATT, CDR2 SNEGSKA (reference sequence). CDR3 coding DNA: TGCAGTCGGGTAAGGAACACTGAAGCTTTCTTT. It is translated as CSRVRNTEAFF.

This clonotype was picked up a small number of times. This sequence joins TRBV20-1 and TRBJ1-6, with 7 nucleotides matching TRBD1. CDR3 length equals 15 residues. The germline V gene has CDR1 DFQATT and CDR2 SNEGSKA (reference sequence). The V segment lost 5 bases and the J segment 9 bases; nucleotides outside the gene matches: 13. CDR3 protein: CSAALKAQGFSPLHF. In DNA, the CDR3 is TGCAGTGCTGCTCTTAAGGCACAGGGGTTTTCACCCCTCCACTTT.

The chain carries TRBV7-9 and TRBJ1-2, with D possibly matching TRBD1 (6 bases). From germline, CDR1 is SEHNR and CDR2 FQNEAQ (reference sequence). This CDR3 region has 13 residues. Trimming pared 5 bases from V and 2 bases from J, leaving 9 bases between. CDR3 sequence: CASSRDTNYGYTF. The CDR3 DNA sequence: TGTGCCAGCAGCCGGGACACCAACTATGGCTACACCTTC.

In its sample, this clonotype was seen a few times. The chain recombines TRBV20-1 with TRBJ2-7, with TRBD2 identical over 9 bases. Trimming took 0 bases from V and 3 from J; bases not matched to a gene: 9. CDR3 length equals 16 residues. CDR1 is DFQATT and CDR2 is SNEGSKA in the germline V gene (reference sequence). In DNA form, the CDR3 reads TGCAGTGCTAGAGATATTAGGGCGGGGGGGCACTACGAGCAGTACTTC. Encoded protein: CSARDIRAGGHYEQYF.

The chain recombines TRBV30 with TRBJ1-2; D remains unclear. The V gene's germline CDR1 is GTSNPN and CDR2 SVGIG (reference sequence). There are 13 residues in the CDR3. Trimming took off 0 bases at V and 7 bases at J, with 12 bases between the two ends. CDR3 nucleotides: TGTGCCTGGAGTGTTTTCGCCGCCTCTGGCTACACCTTC. As protein: CAWSVFAASGYTF. Full variable domain (remainder filled in from reference TRBV30 and TRBJ1-2): SQTIHQWPATLVQPVGSPLSLECTVEGTSNPNLYWYRQAAGRGLQLLFYSVGIGQISSEVPQNLSASRPQDRQFILSSKKLLLSDSGFYLCAWSVFAASGYTFGSGTRLTVV.

V is TRBV10-3 and J is TRBJ1-1, with D possibly being TRBD1 (5 bases). CDR1 is ENHRY, CDR2 SYGVKD, per germline. This CDR3 is built from 14 residues. V lost 2 bases, J lost 1 base, and 8 bases lay in between. The CDR3: CAISEGTANTEAFF. Here the CDR3 DNA reads TGTGCCATCAGTGAGGGGACCGCGAACACTGAAGCTTTCTTT.

The gene calls are TRBV4-1 and TRBJ2-5, with D possibly TRBD2 on 7 matching bases. The CDR3 runs to 16 residues. The V and J ends lost 3 bases and 4 bases respectively, with 18 bases between them. Looked up from germline, CDR1 is MGHRA and CDR2 is YSYEKL. This CDR3 is CASSQVDSGRGETQYF. The CDR3 DNA reads TGCGCCAGCAGCCAGGTGGACAGTGGGAGGGGAGAGACCCAGTACTTC.